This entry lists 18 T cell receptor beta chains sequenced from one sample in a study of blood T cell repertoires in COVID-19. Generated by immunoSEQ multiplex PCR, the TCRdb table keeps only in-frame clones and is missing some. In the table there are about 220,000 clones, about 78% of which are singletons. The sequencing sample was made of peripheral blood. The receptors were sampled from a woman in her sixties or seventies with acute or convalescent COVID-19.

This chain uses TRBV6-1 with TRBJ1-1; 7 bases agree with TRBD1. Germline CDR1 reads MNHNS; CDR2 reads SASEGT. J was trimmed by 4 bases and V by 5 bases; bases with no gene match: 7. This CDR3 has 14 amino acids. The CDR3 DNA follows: TGTGCCAGCAGTAGACAGGGAAGGGGCACTGAAGCTTTCTTT. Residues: CASSRQGRGTEAFF.

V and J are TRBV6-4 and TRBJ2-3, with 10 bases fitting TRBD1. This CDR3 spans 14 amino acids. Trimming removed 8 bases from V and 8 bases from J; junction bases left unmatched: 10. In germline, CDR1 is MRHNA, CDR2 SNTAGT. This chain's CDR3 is CASGQGQGVGTQYF. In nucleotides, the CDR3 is TGTGCCAGCGGACAAGGACAGGGGGTCGGTACGCAGTATTTT.

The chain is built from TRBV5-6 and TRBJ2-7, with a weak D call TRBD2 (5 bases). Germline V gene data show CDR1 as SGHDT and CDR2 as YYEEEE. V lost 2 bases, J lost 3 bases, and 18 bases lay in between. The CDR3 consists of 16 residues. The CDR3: CASSLSGNPARYEQYF. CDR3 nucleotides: TGTGCCAGCAGCTTATCGGGGAACCCCGCCCGCTACGAGCAGTACTTC.

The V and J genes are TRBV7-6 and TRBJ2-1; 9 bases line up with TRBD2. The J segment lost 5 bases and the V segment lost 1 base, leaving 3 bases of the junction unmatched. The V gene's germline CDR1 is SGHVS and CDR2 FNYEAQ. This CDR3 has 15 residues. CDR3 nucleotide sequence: TGTGCCAGCAGCTTAGATCGCGGGGGGGACAATGAGCAGTTCTTC. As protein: CASSLDRGGDNEQFF.

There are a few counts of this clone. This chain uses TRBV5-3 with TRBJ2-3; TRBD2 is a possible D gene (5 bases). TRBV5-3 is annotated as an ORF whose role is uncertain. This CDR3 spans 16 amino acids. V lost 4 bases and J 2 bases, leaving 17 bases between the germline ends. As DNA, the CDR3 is TGTGCCAGAAGCAAACGCCCGGGATCACTCACAGATACGCAGTATTTT. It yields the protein CARSKRPGSLTDTQYF.

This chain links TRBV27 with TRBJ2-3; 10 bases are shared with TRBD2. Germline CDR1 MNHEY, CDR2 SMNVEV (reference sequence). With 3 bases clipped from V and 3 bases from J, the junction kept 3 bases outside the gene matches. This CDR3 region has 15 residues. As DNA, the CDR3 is TGTGCCAGCAGTTTCGCTAGCGGGGGAACAGATACGCAGTATTTT. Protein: CASSFASGGTDTQYF.

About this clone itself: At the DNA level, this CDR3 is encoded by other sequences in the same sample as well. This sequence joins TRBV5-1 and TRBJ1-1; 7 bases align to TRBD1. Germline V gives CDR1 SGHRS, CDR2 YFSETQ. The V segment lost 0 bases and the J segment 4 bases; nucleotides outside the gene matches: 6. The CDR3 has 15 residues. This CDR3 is CASSLDLAGGTEAFF. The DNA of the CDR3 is TGCGCCAGCAGCTTGGATCTCGCAGGGGGCACTGAAGCTTTCTTT. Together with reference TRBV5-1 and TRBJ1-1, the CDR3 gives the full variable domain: KAGVTQTPRYLIKTRGQQVTLSCSPISGHRSVSWYQQTPGQGLQFLFEYFSETQRNKGNFPGRFSGRQFSNSRSEMNVSTLELGDSALYLCASSLDLAGGTEAFFGQGTRLTVV.

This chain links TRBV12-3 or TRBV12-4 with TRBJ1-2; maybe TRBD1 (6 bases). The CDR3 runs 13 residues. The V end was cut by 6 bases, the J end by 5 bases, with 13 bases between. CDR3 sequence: CASRGTSKYGYTF. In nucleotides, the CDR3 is TGTGCCAGCAGGGGGACATCCAAGTATGGCTACACCTTC.

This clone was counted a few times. CDR3 bases: TGTGCCGCCGAGGGACAATCCTACGAGCAGTACTTC. This translates into CAAEGQSYEQYF. J is TRBJ2-7 and V is TRBV10-3, with TRBD1 as a possible D gene (6 bases). V lost 11 bases to trimming and J lost 1 base, with 12 bases between them. CDR3 length equals 12 residues. Per the germline V gene, CDR1 is ENHRY and CDR2 is SYGVKD.

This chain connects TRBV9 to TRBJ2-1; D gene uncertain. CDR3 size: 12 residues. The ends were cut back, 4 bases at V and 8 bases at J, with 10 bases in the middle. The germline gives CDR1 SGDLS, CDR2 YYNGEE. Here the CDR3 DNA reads TGTGCCAGCAGCCCGCACCTAGATGAGCAGTTCTTC. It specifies CASSPHLDEQFF.

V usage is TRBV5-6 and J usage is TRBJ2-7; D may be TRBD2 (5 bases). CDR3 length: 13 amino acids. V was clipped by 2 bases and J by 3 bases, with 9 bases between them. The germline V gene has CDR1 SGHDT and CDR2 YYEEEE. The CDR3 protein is CASSFGLIYEQYF. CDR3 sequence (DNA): TGTGCCAGCAGCTTTGGACTGATCTACGAGCAGTACTTC.

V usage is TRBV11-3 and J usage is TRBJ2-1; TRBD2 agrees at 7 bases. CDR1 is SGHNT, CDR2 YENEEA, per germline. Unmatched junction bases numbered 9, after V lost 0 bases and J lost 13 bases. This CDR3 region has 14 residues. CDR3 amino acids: CASSLDRGSGLQFF. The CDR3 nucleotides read TGTGCCAGCAGCTTAGATCGGGGTAGCGGGCTCCAGTTCTTC.

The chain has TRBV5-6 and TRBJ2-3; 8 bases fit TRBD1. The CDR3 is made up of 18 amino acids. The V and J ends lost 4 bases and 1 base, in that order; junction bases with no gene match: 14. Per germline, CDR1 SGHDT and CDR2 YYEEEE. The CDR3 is CASSHKRTGRWGTDTQYF. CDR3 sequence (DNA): TGTGCCAGCAGCCATAAGAGGACAGGGAGGTGGGGCACAGATACGCAGTATTTT.

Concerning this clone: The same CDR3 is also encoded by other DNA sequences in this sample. CDR3 sequence (DNA): TGCAGCGTTGGACAGGGCGGTGAAAAACTGTTTTTT. This encodes CSVGQGGEKLFF. The J gene is TRBJ1-4, the V gene TRBV29-1; TRBD1 matches at 7 bases. Germline lookup yields CDR1 SQVTM and CDR2 ANQGSEA. The V and J ends lost 4 bases and 7 bases, in that order; junction bases with no gene match: 3. The CDR3 is made up of 12 amino acids.

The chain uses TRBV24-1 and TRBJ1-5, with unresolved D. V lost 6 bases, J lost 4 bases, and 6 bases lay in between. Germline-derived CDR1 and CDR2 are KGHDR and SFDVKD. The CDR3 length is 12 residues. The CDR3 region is CATSQQNQPQHF. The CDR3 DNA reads TGTGCCACCAGTCAACAGAATCAGCCCCAGCATTTT.

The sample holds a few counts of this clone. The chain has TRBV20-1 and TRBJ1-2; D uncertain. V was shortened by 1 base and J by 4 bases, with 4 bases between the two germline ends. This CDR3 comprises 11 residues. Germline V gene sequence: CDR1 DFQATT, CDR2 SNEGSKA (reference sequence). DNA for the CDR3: TGCAGTGCTAGAGCATTCTATGGCTACACCTTC. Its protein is CSARAFYGYTF.

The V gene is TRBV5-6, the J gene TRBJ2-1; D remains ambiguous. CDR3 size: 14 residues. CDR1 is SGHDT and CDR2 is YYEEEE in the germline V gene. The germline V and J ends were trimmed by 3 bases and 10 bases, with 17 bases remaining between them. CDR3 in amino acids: CASSYGYPKQEQFF. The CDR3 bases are TGTGCCAGCAGCTATGGCTACCCGAAACAGGAGCAGTTCTTC.

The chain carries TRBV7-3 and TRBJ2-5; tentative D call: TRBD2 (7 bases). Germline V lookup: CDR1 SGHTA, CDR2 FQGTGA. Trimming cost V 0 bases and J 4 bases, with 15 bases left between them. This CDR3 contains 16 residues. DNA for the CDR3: TGTGCCAGCAGCTTAACAGGGGGGGCCCCGGGAGAGACCCAGTACTTC. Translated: CASSLTGGAPGETQYF.